One T cell receptor beta chain is described in this entry. This record comes from a study of T cell changes during pregnancy in multiple sclerosis. Repertoires were generated with immunoSEQ multiplex PCR, while TCRdb's copy carries only in-frame clones and drops some. The sample yields about 60,000 clones, around 91% seen once. From germline, CDR1 is SGHRS and CDR2 YFSETQ. Trimming took 2 bases from V and 4 from J; bases not matched to a gene: 4. The CDR3 runs to 15 residues. The sequence was collected from a female donor in good health, enrolled as a control in a pregnancy study. Sequencing was performed on peripheral blood, taken in the third trimester of pregnancy. This chain uses TRBV5-1 with TRBJ2-2; 8 nucleotides match TRBD2. CDR3 protein: CASSFSGVATGELFF. The CDR3, as DNA: TGCGCCAGCAGCTTTAGCGGGGTAGCCACCGGGGAGCTGTTTTTT.